This paragraph covers one T cell receptor beta chain sequence. As yet, its antigen is unknown. The entry originates in a study of cytomegalovirus exposure and HLA in healthy donors. Study-level points and caveats: Later analysis found that TCR beta chains associated with HLA were more clonally expanded than other, equally common chains.

13 Jbeta primers and 60 Vbeta primers were used for the PCR. Methods used by the authors: In a later analysis, roughly 11 million of 60 million to 80 million unique beta chains occurred in at least two donors. The data were produced by immunoSEQ multiplex PCR, yet TCRdb's version contains in-frame clones alone and is incomplete. D and trimming were read from the DNA, whereas the V and J calls and clone size are those reported in that table. The table records 160,000 or so clones, almost 80% of them present only once. The CDR3 is 15 amino acids. The V segment lost 6 bases and the J segment 0 bases; nucleotides outside the gene matches: 6. Germline V gives CDR1 MNHEY, CDR2 SVGAGI.

The chain employs TRBV6-5 and TRBJ2-5, with 8 bases matching TRBD2. The sample consisted of PBMCs. The sequence came from a middle-aged man in good health and CMV-seropositive. The DNA of the CDR3 is TGTGCCAGCAGCCACACAGCGGGAGACCAAGAGACCCAGTACTTC. Residues: CASSHTAGDQETQYF.